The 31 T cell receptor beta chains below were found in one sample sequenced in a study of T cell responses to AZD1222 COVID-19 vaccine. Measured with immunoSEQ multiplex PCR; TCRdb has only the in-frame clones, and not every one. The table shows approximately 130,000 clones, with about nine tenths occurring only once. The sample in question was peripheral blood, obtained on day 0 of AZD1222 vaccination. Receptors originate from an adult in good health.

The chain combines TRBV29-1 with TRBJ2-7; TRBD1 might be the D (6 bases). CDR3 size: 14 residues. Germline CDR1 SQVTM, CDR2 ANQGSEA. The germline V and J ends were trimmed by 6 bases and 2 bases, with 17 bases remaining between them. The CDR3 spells CSVGDRRFPYEQYF. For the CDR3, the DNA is TGCAGCGTCGGAGACAGGCGATTCCCCTACGAGCAGTACTTC.

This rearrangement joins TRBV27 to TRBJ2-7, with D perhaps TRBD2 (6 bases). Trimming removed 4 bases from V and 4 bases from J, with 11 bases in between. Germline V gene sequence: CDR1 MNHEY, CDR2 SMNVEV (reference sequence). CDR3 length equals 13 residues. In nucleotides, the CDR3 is TGTGCCAGCAGTTCACGGGCGGGGTACGAGCAGTACTTC. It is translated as CASSSRAGYEQYF.

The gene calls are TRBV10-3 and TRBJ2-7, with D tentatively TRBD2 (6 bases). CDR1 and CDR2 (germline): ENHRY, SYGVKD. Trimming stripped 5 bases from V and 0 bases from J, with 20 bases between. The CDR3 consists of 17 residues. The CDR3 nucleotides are TGTGCCATCAGTCACCCGTCCGAGGGGACTTACTCCTACGAGCAGTACTTC. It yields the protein CAISHPSEGTYSYEQYF.

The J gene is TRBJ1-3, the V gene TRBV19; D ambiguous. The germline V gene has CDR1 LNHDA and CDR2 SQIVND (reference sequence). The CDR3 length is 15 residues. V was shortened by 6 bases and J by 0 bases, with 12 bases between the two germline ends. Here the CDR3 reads CASRSRPNSGNTIYF. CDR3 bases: TGTGCCAGTAGATCCCGGCCGAACTCTGGAAACACCATATATTTT.

This CDR3 is CASRATGIQETQYF. The CDR3 DNA reads TGTGCCAGCAGGGCGACAGGGATCCAAGAGACCCAGTACTTC. The rearrangement uses TRBV6-5 and TRBJ2-5, with 7 bases aligning to TRBD1. Germline loops: CDR1 MNHEY, CDR2 SVGAGI. Germline trimming cut 6 bases from V and 1 base from J; bases unmatched to any gene: 5. The CDR3 is 14 residues long.

CDR3 residues: CASSVGAQTQYF. DNA for the CDR3: TGTGCCAGCAGTGTGGGGGCGCAGACCCAGTACTTC. The chain carries TRBV28 and TRBJ2-5, with D perhaps matching TRBD1 (6 bases). The CDR3 is 12 amino acids. Looked up from germline, CDR1 is MDHEN and CDR2 is SYDVKM. The V end was cut by 5 bases, the J end by 6 bases, with 10 bases between.

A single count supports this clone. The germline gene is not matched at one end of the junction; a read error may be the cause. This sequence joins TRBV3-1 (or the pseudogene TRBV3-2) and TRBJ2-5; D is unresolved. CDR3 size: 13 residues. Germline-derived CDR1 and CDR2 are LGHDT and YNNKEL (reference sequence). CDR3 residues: CASSQVFRETQYF. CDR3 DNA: TGTGCCAGCAGTCAAGTCTTCAGGGAGACCCAGTACTTC.

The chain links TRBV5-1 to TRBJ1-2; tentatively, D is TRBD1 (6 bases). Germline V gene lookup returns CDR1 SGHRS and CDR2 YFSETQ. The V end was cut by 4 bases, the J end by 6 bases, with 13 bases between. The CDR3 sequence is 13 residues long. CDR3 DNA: TGCGCCAGCAGCCTGGAGGCAGGGGATGGCTACACCTTC. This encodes CASSLEAGDGYTF.

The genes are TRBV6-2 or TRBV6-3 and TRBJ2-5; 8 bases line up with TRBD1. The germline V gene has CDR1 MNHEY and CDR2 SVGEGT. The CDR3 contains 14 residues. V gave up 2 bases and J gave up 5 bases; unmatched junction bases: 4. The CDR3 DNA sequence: TGTGCCAGCAGTTACCCACAGGGGGTTGAGACCCAGTACTTC. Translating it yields CASSYPQGVETQYF.

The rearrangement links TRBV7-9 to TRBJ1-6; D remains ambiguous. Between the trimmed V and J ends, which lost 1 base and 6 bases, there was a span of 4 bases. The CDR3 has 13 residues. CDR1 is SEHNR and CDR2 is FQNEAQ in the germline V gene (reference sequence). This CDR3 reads CASSLGPNSPLHF. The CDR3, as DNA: TGTGCCAGCAGCTTAGGACCTAATTCACCCCTCCACTTT.

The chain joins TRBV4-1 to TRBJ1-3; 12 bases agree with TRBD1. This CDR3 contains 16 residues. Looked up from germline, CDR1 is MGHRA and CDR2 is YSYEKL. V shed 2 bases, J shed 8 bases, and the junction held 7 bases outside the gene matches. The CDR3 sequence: CASSQPPGQGADTIYF. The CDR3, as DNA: TGCGCCAGCAGCCAACCCCCGGGACAGGGGGCCGACACCATATATTTT.

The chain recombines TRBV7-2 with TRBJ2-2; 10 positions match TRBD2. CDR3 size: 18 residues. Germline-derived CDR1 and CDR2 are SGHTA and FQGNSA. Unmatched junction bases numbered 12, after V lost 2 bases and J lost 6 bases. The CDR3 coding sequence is TGTGCCAGCAGCTTACCCCCCAGGCTAGCGGGAGTCTCCGGGGAGCTGTTTTTT. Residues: CASSLPPRLAGVSGELFF.

The CDR3 DNA reads as TGTGCCTGGAGTGTAGACGCGGCAGGGGGCTGGACTGAAGCTTTCTTT. Translating it yields CAWSVDAAGGWTEAFF. V usage is TRBV30 and J usage is TRBJ1-1; 8 bases match TRBD1. V lost 0 bases to trimming and J lost 5 bases; unmatched junction nucleotides: 11. This CDR3 region has 16 residues. Germline CDR1 reads GTSNPN; CDR2 reads SVGIG (reference sequence).

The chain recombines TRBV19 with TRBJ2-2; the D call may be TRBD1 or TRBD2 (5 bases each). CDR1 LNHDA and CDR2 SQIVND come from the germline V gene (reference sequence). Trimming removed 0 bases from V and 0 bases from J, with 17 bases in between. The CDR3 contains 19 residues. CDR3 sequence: CASSIELPVGRANTGELFF. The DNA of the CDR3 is TGTGCCAGTAGTATAGAATTGCCTGTGGGACGGGCGAACACCGGGGAGCTGTTTTTT.

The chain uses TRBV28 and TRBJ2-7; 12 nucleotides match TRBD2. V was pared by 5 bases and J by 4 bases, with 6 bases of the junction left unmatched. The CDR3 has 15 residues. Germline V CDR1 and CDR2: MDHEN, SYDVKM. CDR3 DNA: TGTGCCAGCAGTCAGCGGACTAGCGGGAAATACGAGCAGTACTTC. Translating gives CASSQRTSGKYEQYF.

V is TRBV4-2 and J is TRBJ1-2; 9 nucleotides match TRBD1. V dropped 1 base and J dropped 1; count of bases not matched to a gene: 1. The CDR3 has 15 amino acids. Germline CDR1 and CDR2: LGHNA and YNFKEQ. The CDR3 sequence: CASSQGTGDNYGYTF. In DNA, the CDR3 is TGTGCCAGCAGCCAAGGGACAGGGGATAACTATGGCTACACCTTC.

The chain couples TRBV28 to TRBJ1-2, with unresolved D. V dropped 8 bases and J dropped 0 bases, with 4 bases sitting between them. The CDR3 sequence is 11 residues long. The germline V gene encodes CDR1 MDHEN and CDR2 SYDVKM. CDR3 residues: CASGTNYGYTF. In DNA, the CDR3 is TGTGCCAGCGGAACTAACTATGGCTACACCTTC.

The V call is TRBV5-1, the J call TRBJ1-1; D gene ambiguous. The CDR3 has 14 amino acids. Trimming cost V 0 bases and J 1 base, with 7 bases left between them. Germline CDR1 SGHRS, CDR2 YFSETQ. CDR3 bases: TGCGCCAGCAGCTTGGCTCCAGGGAACACTGAAGCTTTCTTT. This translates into CASSLAPGNTEAFF. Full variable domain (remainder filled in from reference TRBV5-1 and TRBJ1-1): KAGVTQTPRYLIKTRGQQVTLSCSPISGHRSVSWYQQTPGQGLQFLFEYFSETQRNKGNFPGRFSGRQFSNSRSEMNVSTLELGDSALYLCASSLAPGNTEAFFGQGTRLTVV.

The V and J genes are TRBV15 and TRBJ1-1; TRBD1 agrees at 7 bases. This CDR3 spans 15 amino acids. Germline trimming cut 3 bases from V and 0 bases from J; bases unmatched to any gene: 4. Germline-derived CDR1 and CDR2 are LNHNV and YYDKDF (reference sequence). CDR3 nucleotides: TGTGCCACCAGCAGTCAAGGGGGCCTGAACACTGAAGCTTTCTTT. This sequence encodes CATSSQGGLNTEAFF.

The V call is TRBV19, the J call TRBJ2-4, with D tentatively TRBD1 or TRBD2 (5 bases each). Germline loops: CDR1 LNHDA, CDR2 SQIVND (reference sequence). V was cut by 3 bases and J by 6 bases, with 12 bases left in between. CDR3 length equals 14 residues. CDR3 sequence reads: CASSIRGTLNIQYF. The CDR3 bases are TGTGCCAGTAGTATCCGAGGGACCCTAAACATTCAGTACTTC.

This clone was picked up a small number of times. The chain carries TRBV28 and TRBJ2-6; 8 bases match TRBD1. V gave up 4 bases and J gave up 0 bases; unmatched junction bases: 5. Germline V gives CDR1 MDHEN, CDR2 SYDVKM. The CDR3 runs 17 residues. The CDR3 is CASSSTGAYSGANVLTF. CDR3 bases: TGTGCCAGCAGTTCGACAGGGGCCTACTCTGGGGCCAACGTCCTGACTTTC.

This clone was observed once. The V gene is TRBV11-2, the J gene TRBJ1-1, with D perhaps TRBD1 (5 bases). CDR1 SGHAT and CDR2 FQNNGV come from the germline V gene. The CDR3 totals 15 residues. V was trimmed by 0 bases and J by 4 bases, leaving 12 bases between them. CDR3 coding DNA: TGTGCCAGCAGCTTAGAAAGGCCGGGGACCACTGAAGCTTTCTTT. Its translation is CASSLERPGTTEAFF.

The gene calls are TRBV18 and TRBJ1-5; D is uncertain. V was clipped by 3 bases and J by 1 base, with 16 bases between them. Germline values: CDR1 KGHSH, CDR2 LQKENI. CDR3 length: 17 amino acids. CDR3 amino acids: CASSPGTASRSNQPQHF. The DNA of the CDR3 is TGTGCCAGCTCACCCGGTACCGCGTCTAGGAGCAATCAGCCCCAGCATTTT. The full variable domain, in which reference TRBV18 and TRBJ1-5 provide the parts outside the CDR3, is NAGVMQNPRHLVRRRGQEARLRCSPMKGHSHVYWYRQLPEEGLKFMVYLQKENIIDESGMPKERFSAEFPKEGPSILRIQQVVRGDSAAYFCASSPGTASRSNQPQHFGDGTRLSIL.

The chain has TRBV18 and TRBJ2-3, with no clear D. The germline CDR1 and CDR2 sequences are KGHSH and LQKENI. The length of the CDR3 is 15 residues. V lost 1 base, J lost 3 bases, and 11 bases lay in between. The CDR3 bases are TGTGCCAGCTCACCACAGGCCACCAAGACAGATACGCAGTATTTT. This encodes CASSPQATKTDTQYF.

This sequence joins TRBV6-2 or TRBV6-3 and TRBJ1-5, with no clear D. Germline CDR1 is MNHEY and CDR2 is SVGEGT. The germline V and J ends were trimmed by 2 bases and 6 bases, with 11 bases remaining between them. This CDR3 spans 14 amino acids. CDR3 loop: CASSYRDRIQPQHF. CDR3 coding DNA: TGTGCCAGCAGTTACAGGGATAGGATTCAGCCCCAGCATTTT.

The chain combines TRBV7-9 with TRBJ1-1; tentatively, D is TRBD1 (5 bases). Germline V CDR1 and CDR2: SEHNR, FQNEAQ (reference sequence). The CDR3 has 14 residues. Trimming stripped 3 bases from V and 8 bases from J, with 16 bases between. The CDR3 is CASSLGGAEREAFF. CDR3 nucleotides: TGTGCCAGCAGCTTGGGCGGGGCAGAGCGAGAAGCTTTCTTT.

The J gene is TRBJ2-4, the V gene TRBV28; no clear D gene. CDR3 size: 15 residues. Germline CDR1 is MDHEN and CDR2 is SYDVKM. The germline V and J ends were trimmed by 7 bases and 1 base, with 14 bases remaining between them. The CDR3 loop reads CASNPLGWAKNIQYF. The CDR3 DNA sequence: TGTGCCAGCAACCCGCTTGGGTGGGCCAAAAACATTCAGTACTTC.

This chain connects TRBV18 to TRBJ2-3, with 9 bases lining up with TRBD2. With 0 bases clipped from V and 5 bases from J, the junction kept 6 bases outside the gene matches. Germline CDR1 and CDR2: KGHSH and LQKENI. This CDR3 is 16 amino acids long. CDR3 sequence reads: CASSPPLREGVDTQYF. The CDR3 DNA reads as TGTGCCAGCTCACCACCGTTGCGGGAGGGCGTAGATACGCAGTATTTT.

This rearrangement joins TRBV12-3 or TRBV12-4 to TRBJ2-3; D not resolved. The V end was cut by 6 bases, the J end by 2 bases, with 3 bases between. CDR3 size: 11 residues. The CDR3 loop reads CASRLTDTQYF. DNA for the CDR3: TGTGCCAGCAGGCTCACAGATACGCAGTATTTT.

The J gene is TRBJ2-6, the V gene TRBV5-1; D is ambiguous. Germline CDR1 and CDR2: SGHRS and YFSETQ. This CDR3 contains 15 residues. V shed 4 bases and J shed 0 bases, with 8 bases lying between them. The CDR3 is CASSGSASGANVLTF. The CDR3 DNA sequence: TGCGCCAGCAGCGGCTCAGCCTCTGGGGCCAACGTCCTGACTTTC.

CDR3: CASSLNFGQPQHF. The CDR3 bases are TGTGCCAGCAGTTTAAATTTTGGTCAGCCCCAGCATTTT. V and J are TRBV27 and TRBJ1-5; D gene ambiguous. Germline CDR1 MNHEY, CDR2 SMNVEV (reference sequence). The CDR3 spans 13 residues. V was pared by 2 bases and J by 6 bases, with 8 bases between.